This T cell receptor (beta chain) is from a study of cytomegalovirus exposure and HLA in healthy donors. Only one count was recorded for this clone. The data were produced by immunoSEQ multiplex PCR, yet TCRdb's version contains in-frame clones alone and is incomplete. The sample lists around 200,000 clones, roughly three quarters occurring once. This TCR derives from a woman in her thirties in good health and CMV-seronegative. Sequenced: PBMCs.

CDR3 sequence: CASSLERGLAQYF. The CDR3 coding sequence is TGTGCCAGCAGCTTAGAGCGGGGTTTGGCCCAGTACTTC. J is TRBJ2-5 and V is TRBV7-8; 7 bases match TRBD2. CDR1 and CDR2 (germline): SGHVS, FQNEAQ. Losses at the gene ends were 1 base for V and 9 bases for J; bases not matched to a gene: 5. The CDR3 length is 13 residues.